The text below deals with one TCR beta chain. Its matching antigen is unknown. The data stem from a study of T cell responses to AZD1222 COVID-19 vaccine. General study points: White British ancestry dominated among donors, who included more females, and clonal diversity was possibly underestimated. Only 5 or 6 individuals given AZD1222 were seropositive at baseline.

The CDR3 runs to 19 residues. Here immunoSEQ multiplex PCR was the method, and the copy in TCRdb shows in-frame clones only, minus some. The sample lists some 120,000 clones; roughly 90% were seen once. The TCR was taken from an adult who received the AZD1222 COVID-19 vaccine. The chain joins TRBV21-1 to TRBJ1-6; TRBD1 is the table's D call and was not checked against the DNA. TRBV21-1 is reported as a pseudogene. Specimen: peripheral blood, collected 28 days after the second AZD1222 dose. Here the CDR3 DNA reads TGTGCCAGCAGCAAACAGGGGCGAGGACCGACCTCCTATAATTCACCCCTCCACTTT. This encodes CASSKQGRGPTSYNSPLHF.